The present entry profiles one T cell receptor (beta chain) with its context. Which antigen it targets is not known. Within one base of it there is no much larger clone, and no base qualities were kept. This entry comes from a study of Ad26.COV2.S vaccination and SARS-CoV-2 variants (dated by TCRdb to the early 2020s). Concerning the study at large: Donors in the vaccine arm were drawn from COV1001, a phase I-IIa trial of Ad26.COV2.S in healthy adults that was multicentre, randomized, double-blind and placebo-controlled. Throughout the experiments and outcome assessment, investigators stayed blinded to trial group allocation. TCRbeta repertoire sequencing served as the tool for gauging how specific and how broad the SARS-CoV-2-reactive T cell receptors were following Ad26.COV2.S vaccination. Trial participants were randomized into five groups of five: low-dose or high-dose Ad26.COV2.S given once or twice, or placebo on both occasions. A total of 32 samples were included in the TCR-sequenced set, comprising roughly 19 Ad26.COV2.S vaccine recipients, 5 placebo recipients and 8 SARS-CoV-2 convalescent individuals. Dosing of Ad26.COV2.S was intramuscular, at either 5x10^10 or 1x10^11 viral particles, delivered as one shot or as two shots spaced 56 days apart.

What the study reported, not specific to this receptor: Comparing responses between vaccine doses or regimens was not something the study was powered to do. Non-spike TCR breadth was comparable between vaccine and placebo recipients, consistent with the vaccine containing only spike. According to the authors, total T cell responses may have been underestimated by the TCR breadth and depth analyses. Ad26.COV2.S recipients had higher spike-specific TCR breadth than placebo recipients (P = 0.0014). After vaccination, substantial breadth of spike-specific CD8+ and CD4+ T cell responses was reported.

The germline V gene sets CDR1 to ENHRY and CDR2 to SYGVKD. Relative to germline, V is 3 bases shorter and J is 1 base shorter, with 15 bases between their ends. The CDR3 runs 16 amino acids, cysteine and phenylalanine included. Only the CDR3 DNA stays, 48 bases, in frame from base 1. The treatment or condition label, read with the paper, signifies: around 19 received Ad26.COV2.S at low or high dose, single or two shots; about 5 received placebo; per-sample allocation not given. For vaccine and placebo recipients, repertoires were sequenced using samples collected on day 63 after the first injection. In Cohort 1b, 25 adults aged 18-55 years were enrolled at a single site in Boston, USA, between 29 July and 7 August 2020. Ad26.COV2.S was a replication-incompetent adenovirus type 26 vector expressing a prefusion-stabilized SARS-CoV-2 spike protein from the original Wuhan strain. The immunoSEQ Assay was used to sequence TCRbeta CDR3 regions. After extraction, genomic DNA underwent amplification by bias-controlled multiplex PCR, followed by high-throughput sequencing. The source study handled its data this way. To quantify the absolute abundance of each unique TCRbeta CDR3 region, sequences were collapsed and filtered. T cell fraction was estimated by normalizing TCRbeta template counts to usable DNA, with usable DNA measured through amplification of reference genes found in all nucleated cells. Repertoire TCRs were annotated as SARS-CoV-2-specific when V gene, CDR3 amino acid sequence and J gene were exactly matched to a known reactive TCR set. The reference SARS-CoV-2 TCR set was obtained from MIRA and was filtered for enrichment in COVID-19-positive ImmuneCODE repertoires, whereby public or cross-reactive TCRs were removed. Based on the MIRA antigens, annotated TCRs were further analysed at the level of specific ORF or position within ORF. Depth was the summed frequency of annotated unique rearrangements, while breadth was defined as annotated unique rearrangements over total unique productive rearrangements. Two-sided Wilcoxon rank-sum tests were applied when comparing TCR breadth between groups. In its TCRdb copy, this immuneACCESS table keeps in-frame sequences only and misses some clones. Where compared with another copy, unresolved V genes explain less than half of these, and the others have no known cause. Clonal size and the V and J genes are those of that table, whereas D and trimming came from the DNA. The sample table records fewer than 500,000 clones; about nine tenths of these occur just once. Of the sample, 9% to 15% is held by the ten largest clones.

The input for sequencing was peripheral blood, taken in a trial of Ad26.COV2.S vaccine versus placebo. The chain couples TRBV10-3 to TRBJ1-1, with the D gene uncertain. The receptor comes from a person between 18 and 59 years old who received the Ad26.COV2.S COVID-19 vaccine or a placebo. The sequenced DNA: TGTGCCATCAGTGAACAGTTTCTGATATGGAACACTGAAGCTTTCTTT. Translated, this is CAISEQFLIWNTEAFF.